This TCR beta chain was sequenced for a study of CXCR3-negative and CXCR3-positive naive CD8 T cells. Overall study results and limits: The TRBV-TRBJ usage of naive CXCR3-negative and CXCR3-positive cells was similar, but that of memory cells differed. CXCR3-negative naive cells had less hydrophobic TRB CDR3s than did CXCR3-positive naive cells.

The authors gated naive CD8+ T cells as CD45RO-CCR7+CD27+CD95-. The CDR3 is 17 amino acids. From germline, CDR1 is LGHNA and CDR2 YNFKEQ. Details on this clonotype: Its specificity is unknown.

The TRB cDNA libraries were prepared by 5' RACE with UMI labels. No DNA is given; TCRdb re-called the 5' RACE reads and lists each CDR3 protein once. Here the sample table reports around 140,000 distinct CDR3 sequences. The chain is built from TRBV4-2 and TRBJ2-1; the TRBD2 assignment by TCRdb is unverifiable without DNA. The specimen was naive CXCR3+ CD8+ T cells from blood. Sample subset: CD45RO-CCR7+CD27+CD95- naive CD8+ T cells expressing CXCR3 (TNR3+). The clonotype originates from a human donor in good health. Some clones in this sample may be carry-over from other donors' samples. The CDR3 region is CASSQDLETTSYNEQFF.